Shown below are 20 T cell receptor beta chains from a single sample sequenced in a study of spatial heterogeneity in lung cancer. The time point is: blood at routine non-recurrence follow-up after resection. Using its own MiXCR run on the 5' RACE reads, TCRdb lists one record per CDR3 protein. The sample contains some 43,000 distinct CDR3 sequences, 10% to 13% of which appear only once. The sequencing here drew on PBMCs, taken at follow-up. The receptor source for this set is a female donor with early-stage non-small cell lung cancer.

Remarks on this clonotype: The junction and the germline gene differ at one end; a read error may be behind it. The V and J genes are TRBV9 and TRBJ2-2; D assignment may be TRBD1 or TRBD2 (5 bases each). There are 18 residues in the CDR3. Per germline, CDR1 SGDLS and CDR2 YYNGEE. The CDR3 DNA follows: TGTGCCAGCAGCGTAGAGGAGCCCGGGACGGAGTTAACCGGGGAGCTGTCTTTT. Encoded protein: CASSVEEPGTELTGELSF.

This clonotype was observed a handful of times. The chain uses TRBV5-1 and TRBJ2-2, with D hard to call. Germline CDR1 is SGHRS and CDR2 is YFSETQ. The CDR3 contains 12 residues. V lost 2 bases and J 7 bases, leaving 6 bases between the germline ends. The CDR3 nucleotides read TGCGCCAGCAGCTTCAATGGCGGGGAGCTGTTTTTT. It codes for CASSFNGGELFF.

This clonotype was recorded at least ten times. This sequence joins TRBV28 and TRBJ2-7, with 12 bases aligning to TRBD2. Looked up from germline, CDR1 is MDHEN and CDR2 is SYDVKM. With V trimmed by 5 bases and J by 0 bases, 11 bases remained unmatched. This CDR3 region has 18 residues. CDR3 nucleotide sequence: TGTGCCAGCAGTCCCTCCCCCTGGACTAGCGGGGCCTCCTACGAGCAGTACTTC. Residues: CASSPSPWTSGASYEQYF. Based on the CDR3 plus reference TRBV28 and TRBJ2-7, the full variable domain is DVKVTQSSRYLVKRTGEKVFLECVQDMDHENMFWYRQDPGLGLRLIYFSYDVKMKEKGDIPEGYSVSREKKERFSLILESASTNQTSMYLCASSPSPWTSGASYEQYFGPGTRLTVT.

The sample holds a few counts of this clonotype. The chain carries TRBV28 and TRBJ1-1; 7 bases line up with TRBD1. The length of the CDR3 is 16 residues. Trimming removed 5 bases from V and 6 bases from J; junction bases left unmatched: 15. CDR1 is MDHEN, CDR2 SYDVKM, per germline. The CDR3 sequence: CASSAKTGSRWAEAFF. The DNA for the CDR3 is TGTGCCAGCAGTGCAAAGACAGGGTCACGTTGGGCTGAAGCTTTCTTT.

This clonotype was observed at least ten times. The rearrangement joins TRBV21-1 to TRBJ2-5; the DNA was not compared with TRBD2, the D call given in the table. TRBV21-1 is deemed a pseudogene. This CDR3 is 16 amino acids long. In DNA form, the CDR3 reads TGTGCCAGCAGCACAAGGACTAGCGGGGAAGAAGAGACCCAGTACTTC. The encoded protein is CASSTRTSGEEETQYF.

This clonotype was recorded many times. The CDR3 region is CASTGTSGDTQYF. DNA of the CDR3: TGTGCCAGCACGGGGACTAGCGGTGATACGCAGTATTTT. The rearrangement joins TRBV2 to TRBJ2-3, with 11 bases identical to TRBD2. Germline V lookup: CDR1 SNHLY, CDR2 FYNNEI. The CDR3 extends over 13 amino acids. Trimming at V came to 7 bases and at J to 6 bases, leaving 3 bases not matched to a gene.

By frequency in the sample, this clonotype is medium-sized. The chain couples TRBV7-2 to TRBJ2-2; D ambiguous. The CDR3 consists of 14 residues. The V gene's germline CDR1 is SGHTA and CDR2 FQGNSA. Trimming took off 6 bases at V and 4 bases at J, with 12 bases between the two ends. The CDR3, as DNA: TGTGCCAGCAGTCAAACCCCTTTCACCGGGGAGCTGTTTTTT. Translating it yields CASSQTPFTGELFF.

The CDR3 protein is CASSPTSGLAKNIQYF. CDR3 in DNA: TGTGCCAGCAGCCCAACGAGCGGGTTAGCCAAAAACATTCAGTACTTC. V is TRBV11-2 and J is TRBJ2-4; TRBD2 is a possible D gene (6 bases). The CDR3 spans 16 residues. CDR1 and CDR2 from the germline V gene are SGHAT and FQNNGV. The V end was cut by 5 bases, the J end by 0 bases, with 14 bases between.

As for this clonotype: Given a much more abundant clone one base away, this may be a read error. CDR3 loop: CTSTPAGAADTQYF. CDR3 nucleotide sequence: TGCACCAGCACCCCAGCGGGGGCCGCAGATACGCAGTATTTT. The chain employs TRBV5-1 and TRBJ2-3; 8 bases are a match to TRBD2. Germline CDR1 SGHRS, CDR2 YFSETQ. This CDR3 is 14 amino acids long.

A few counts support this clonotype. This chain uses TRBV12-3 or TRBV12-4 with TRBJ1-5; a possible D gene is TRBD1 (6 bases). With 5 bases removed from V and 5 bases from J, the gap between germline ends came to 10 bases. The CDR3 totals 13 residues. The CDR3 nucleotides are TGTGCCAGCAGTCAGAGGGGGGATCAGCCCCAGCATTTT. Translation: CASSQRGDQPQHF.

This clonotype was seen many times. The chain employs TRBV28 and TRBJ2-5; D remains ambiguous. This CDR3 has 14 residues. The germline CDR1 and CDR2 sequences are MDHEN and SYDVKM. V was clipped by 9 bases and J by 1 base, with 15 bases between them. CDR3 loop: CASTDVEIQETQYF. DNA for the CDR3: TGTGCCAGTACCGACGTGGAGATCCAAGAGACCCAGTACTTC.

This clonotype was found a few times. The rearrangement uses TRBV30 and TRBJ2-4, with a weak D call TRBD1 (7 bases). V was clipped by 4 bases and J by 2 bases, with 12 bases between them. The V gene's germline CDR1 is GTSNPN and CDR2 SVGIG (reference sequence). The CDR3 runs to 14 residues. The CDR3 here is CAWTEGATKNIQYF. The CDR3 nucleotides are TGTGCCTGGACGGAGGGGGCGACCAAAAACATTCAGTACTTC.

The gene calls are TRBV4-3 and TRBJ2-1; 13 bases match TRBD2. V lost 0 bases, J lost 8 bases, and 7 bases stayed unmatched. The CDR3 has 17 residues. The germline V gene encodes CDR1 LGHNA and CDR2 YSLEER. CDR3 nucleotides: TGCGCCAGCAGCCAAGAGGCCGGACTAGCGGGGGTTGATGAGCAGTTCTTC. Translating gives CASSQEAGLAGVDEQFF.

The chain has TRBV7-8 and TRBJ1-4; 8 bases are a match to TRBD1. This CDR3 region has 17 residues. The ends lost 0 bases at V and 8 bases at J; junction bases unmatched: 11. Per the germline V gene, CDR1 is SGHVS and CDR2 is FQNEAQ. The CDR3, as DNA: TGTGCCAGCAGCTTAGCGCTCAGGCAGGGGGCGCAGGAAAAACTGTTTTTT. Translation: CASSLALRQGAQEKLFF. The full variable domain, rest sourced from reference TRBV7-8 and TRBJ1-4, is GAGVSQSPRYKVAKRGQDVALRCDPISGHVSLFWYQQALGQGPEFLTYFQNEAQLDKSGLPSDRFFAERPEGSVSTLKIQRTQQEDSAVYLCASSLALRQGAQEKLFFGSGTQLSVL.

This clonotype was found many times. The V call is TRBV29-1, the J call TRBJ2-7, with TRBD1 matching over 10 bases. The CDR3 totals 15 residues. CDR1 and CDR2 (germline): SQVTM, ANQGSEA. The V gene end was trimmed by 4 bases and the J gene end by 5 bases; junction bases not matched to a gene: 11. The CDR3 is CSVGARDRGLDEQYF. CDR3 DNA: TGCAGCGTTGGGGCCCGGGACAGGGGATTGGACGAGCAGTACTTC.

This chain links TRBV18 with TRBJ2-5; D may match TRBD1 or TRBD2 (5 bases each). The V and J ends lost 3 bases and 2 bases respectively, with 16 bases between them. CDR3 size: 16 residues. Germline V lookup: CDR1 KGHSH, CDR2 LQKENI. The CDR3 coding sequence is TGTGCCAGCTCACCGTTTGGATGGGGACCGCAAGAGACCCAGTACTTC. Protein: CASSPFGWGPQETQYF.

CDR3 DNA: TGCAGTGCTAGAGATTTAGAGACCCAGTACTTC. Its protein is CSARDLETQYF. The chain couples TRBV20-1 to TRBJ2-5, with D unclear. The ends were cut back, 0 bases at V and 4 bases at J, with 3 bases in the middle. Looked up from germline, CDR1 is DFQATT and CDR2 is SNEGSKA (reference sequence). This CDR3 is built from 11 residues.

This clonotype has ten or more counts. The V call is TRBV12-3 or TRBV12-4, the J call TRBJ1-1; 8 nucleotides align to TRBD1. This CDR3 is 14 amino acids long. V lost 6 bases and J lost 2; bases outside the gene matches: 5. The CDR3 spells CASRTGQGNTEAFF. CDR3 in DNA: TGTGCCAGCAGAACAGGACAGGGAAACACTGAAGCTTTCTTT.

This clonotype has a count of ten or more. The chain combines TRBV6-2 or TRBV6-3 with TRBJ2-2; D remains unclear. This CDR3 region has 12 residues. In germline, CDR1 is MNHEY, CDR2 SVGEGT. Trimming shortened V by 5 bases and J by 7 bases, and 8 bases separated the two germline ends. CDR3 in amino acids: CASSALNGELFF. The CDR3 region has the DNA TGTGCCAGCAGTGCCCTAAACGGGGAGCTGTTTTTT.

There are many counts of this clonotype. This chain joins TRBV11-3 and TRBJ2-1; unclear D gene. Germline V gene sequence: CDR1 SGHNT, CDR2 YENEEA. V lost 6 bases and J 5 bases, leaving 8 bases between the germline ends. The CDR3 is 12 residues long. The CDR3 reads CASSSYDNEQFF. DNA for the CDR3: TGTGCCAGCAGTTCTTACGACAATGAGCAGTTCTTC.